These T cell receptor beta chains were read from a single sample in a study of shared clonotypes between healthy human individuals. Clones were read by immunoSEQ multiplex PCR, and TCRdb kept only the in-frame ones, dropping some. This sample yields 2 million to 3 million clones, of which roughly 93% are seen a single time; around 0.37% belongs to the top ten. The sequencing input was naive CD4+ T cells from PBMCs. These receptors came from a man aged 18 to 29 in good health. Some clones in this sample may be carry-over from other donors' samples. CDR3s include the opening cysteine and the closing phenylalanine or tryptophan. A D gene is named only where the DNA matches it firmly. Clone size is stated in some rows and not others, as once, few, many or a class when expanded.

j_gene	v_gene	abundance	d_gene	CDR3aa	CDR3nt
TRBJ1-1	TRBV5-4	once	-	CASSLGSPNTEAFF	TGTGCCAGCAGCTTGGGTTCGCCGAACACTGAAGCTTTCTTT
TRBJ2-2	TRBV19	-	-	CASQRRERTGELFF	TGTGCCTCTCAGAGAAGGGAGAGGACCGGGGAGCTGTTTTTT
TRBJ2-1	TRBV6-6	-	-	CASSRGLTYNEQFF	TGTGCCAGCAGTCGAGGACTAACGTACAATGAGCAGTTCTTC
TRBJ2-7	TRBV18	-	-	CASRRAGVAYEQYF	TGTGCCAGCCGGCGGGCAGGGGTCGCCTACGAGCAGTACTTC
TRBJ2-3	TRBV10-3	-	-	CAISESGGGGSGTQYF	TGTGCCATCAGTGAGTCCGGAGGGGGCGGCTCTGGTACGCAGTATTTT
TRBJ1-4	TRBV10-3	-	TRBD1	CAIGRAGGGGEKLFF	TGTGCCATCGGGAGAGCAGGGGGCGGCGGTGAAAAACTGTTTTTT
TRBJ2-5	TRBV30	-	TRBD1	CAWGQGGSQETQYF	TGTGCCTGGGGACAGGGAGGCTCCCAAGAGACCCAGTACTTC
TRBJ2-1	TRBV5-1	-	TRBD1	CASSDQTGFGIEQFF	TGCGCCAGCAGCGACCAGACAGGGTTCGGAATTGAGCAGTTCTTC
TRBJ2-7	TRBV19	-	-	CASRSLGRAGTYEQYF	TGTGCCAGTAGATCATTGGGACGGGCCGGAACCTACGAGCAGTACTTC
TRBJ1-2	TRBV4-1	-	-	CASSQDNGGNYGYTF	TGCGCCAGCAGCCAAGATAACGGTGGGAACTATGGCTACACCTTC
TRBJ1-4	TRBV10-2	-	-	CASSPPGDLNEKLFF	TGCGCCAGCAGCCCTCCGGGGGATCTTAATGAAAAACTGTTTTTT
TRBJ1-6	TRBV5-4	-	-	CASSAPGPKASPLHF	TGTGCCAGCAGCGCGCCCGGGCCCAAAGCTTCACCCCTCCACTTT
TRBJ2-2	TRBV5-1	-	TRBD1	CASSSYRDRGPGELFF	TGCGCCAGCAGCAGTTACCGGGACAGGGGACCCGGGGAGCTGTTTTTT
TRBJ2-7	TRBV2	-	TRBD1	CASSNRDRVDEQYF	TGTGCCAGCAGTAACCGGGACAGGGTAGACGAGCAGTACTTC
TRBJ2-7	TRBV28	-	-	CASSSGAIYEQYF	TGTGCCAGCAGTTCGGGGGCCATCTACGAGCAGTACTTC
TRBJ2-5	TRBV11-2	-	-	CASSLQQGTTQETQYF	TGTGCCAGCAGCCTCCAACAGGGGACTACACAAGAGACCCAGTACTTC
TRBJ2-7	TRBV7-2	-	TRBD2	CASSQGISGTSYEQYF	TGTGCCAGCAGCCAGGGGATTAGCGGGACCTCCTACGAGCAGTACTTC
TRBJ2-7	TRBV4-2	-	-	CASSQEGDSIGQYF	TGTGCCAGCAGCCAAGAGGGCGACAGCATCGGGCAGTACTTC
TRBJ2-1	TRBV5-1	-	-	CASSPQVFRSYNEQFF	TGCGCCAGCAGCCCACAAGTTTTTCGCTCCTACAATGAGCAGTTCTTC
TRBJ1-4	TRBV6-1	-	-	CASSKVDTRRLNEKLFF	TGTGCCAGCAGTAAAGTGGACACACGACGGCTTAATGAAAAACTGTTTTTT
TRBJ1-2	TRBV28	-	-	CASSLVGSYGYTF	TGTGCCAGCAGTTTAGTTGGTAGCTATGGCTACACCTTC
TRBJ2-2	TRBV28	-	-	CASSLRQVTGELFF	TGTGCCAGCAGTTTACGACAGGTCACCGGGGAGCTGTTTTTT
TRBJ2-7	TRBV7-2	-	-	CASSLAGASLQYF	TGTGCCAGCAGCTTAGCTGGGGCCAGCCTACAGTACTTC
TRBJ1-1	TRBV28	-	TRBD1	CASRPLTGGYEAFF	TGTGCCAGCAGACCTCTTACAGGGGGCTATGAAGCTTTCTTT
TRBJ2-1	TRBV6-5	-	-	CASSYPGDEQFF	TGTGCCAGCAGTTACCCGGGCGATGAGCAGTTCTTC
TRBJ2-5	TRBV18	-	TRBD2	CASSTRTSGRWETQYF	TGTGCCAGCTCAACACGGACTAGCGGGAGATGGGAGACCCAGTACTTC
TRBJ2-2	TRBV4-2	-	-	CASSQVGGIAGELFF	TGTGCCAGCAGCCAAGTTGGGGGTATCGCCGGGGAGCTGTTTTTT